The present T cell receptor (beta chain) was sequenced within a study of CD8+CD57+ T cells in acquired aplastic anemia. All sequencing subjects had displayed CD8+CD57+ cell expansion on flow cytometry. When blood sampling took place, the patients had received no therapy. Genomic DNA templated the TCR beta VDJ and CDR3 profiling. TCRdb re-analysed the reads in MiXCR, keeping a single row per CDR3 protein. This table has roughly 170,000 distinct CDR3 sequences, 45% to 60% appearing once. Findings of the study overall: Patients and controls were not found to differ significantly in CD8+ Simpson's diversity.

V lost 7 bases to trimming and J lost 4 bases; unmatched junction nucleotides: 7. The CDR3 extends over 15 amino acids. The V gene's germline CDR1 is LGHDT and CDR2 YNNKEL (reference sequence). Remarks on this clonotype: The antigen remains unidentified.

The V and J genes are TRBV3-1 and TRBJ2-1, with TRBD2 matching over 10 bases. The TCR was taken from a human donor with aplastic anemia. What was sequenced was sorted CD4+, CD8+, or CD8+CD57+ T cells (not recorded which) from PBMCs. The DNA for the CDR3 is TGTGCCAGCAATCAGGCTAGCGGGAGATACAATGAGCAGTTCTTC. It yields the protein CASNQASGRYNEQFF.